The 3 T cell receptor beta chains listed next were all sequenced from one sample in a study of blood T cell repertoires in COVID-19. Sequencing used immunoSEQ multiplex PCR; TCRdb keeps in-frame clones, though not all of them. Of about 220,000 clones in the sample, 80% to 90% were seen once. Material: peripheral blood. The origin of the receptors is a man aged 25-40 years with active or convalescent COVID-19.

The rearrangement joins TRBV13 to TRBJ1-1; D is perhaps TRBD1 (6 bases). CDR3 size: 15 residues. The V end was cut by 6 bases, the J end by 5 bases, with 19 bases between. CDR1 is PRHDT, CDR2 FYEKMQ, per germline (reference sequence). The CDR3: CASSPPPGGRTEAFF. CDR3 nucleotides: TGTGCCAGCAGTCCCCCCCCCGGGGGGCGGACTGAAGCTTTCTTT.

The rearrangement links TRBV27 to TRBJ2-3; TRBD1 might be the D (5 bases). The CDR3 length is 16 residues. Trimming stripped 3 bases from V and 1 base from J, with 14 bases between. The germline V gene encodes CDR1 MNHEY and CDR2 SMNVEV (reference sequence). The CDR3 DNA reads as TGTGCCAGCAGTTTTTGGAAGAAAGGGGGCACAGATACGCAGTATTTT. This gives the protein CASSFWKKGGTDTQYF.

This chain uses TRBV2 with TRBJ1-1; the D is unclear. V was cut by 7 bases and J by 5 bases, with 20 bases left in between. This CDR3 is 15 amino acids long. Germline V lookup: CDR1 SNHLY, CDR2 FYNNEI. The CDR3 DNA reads TGTGCCAGCATATTGACACACACCGGAGGGACTGAAGCTTTCTTT. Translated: CASILTHTGGTEAFF.